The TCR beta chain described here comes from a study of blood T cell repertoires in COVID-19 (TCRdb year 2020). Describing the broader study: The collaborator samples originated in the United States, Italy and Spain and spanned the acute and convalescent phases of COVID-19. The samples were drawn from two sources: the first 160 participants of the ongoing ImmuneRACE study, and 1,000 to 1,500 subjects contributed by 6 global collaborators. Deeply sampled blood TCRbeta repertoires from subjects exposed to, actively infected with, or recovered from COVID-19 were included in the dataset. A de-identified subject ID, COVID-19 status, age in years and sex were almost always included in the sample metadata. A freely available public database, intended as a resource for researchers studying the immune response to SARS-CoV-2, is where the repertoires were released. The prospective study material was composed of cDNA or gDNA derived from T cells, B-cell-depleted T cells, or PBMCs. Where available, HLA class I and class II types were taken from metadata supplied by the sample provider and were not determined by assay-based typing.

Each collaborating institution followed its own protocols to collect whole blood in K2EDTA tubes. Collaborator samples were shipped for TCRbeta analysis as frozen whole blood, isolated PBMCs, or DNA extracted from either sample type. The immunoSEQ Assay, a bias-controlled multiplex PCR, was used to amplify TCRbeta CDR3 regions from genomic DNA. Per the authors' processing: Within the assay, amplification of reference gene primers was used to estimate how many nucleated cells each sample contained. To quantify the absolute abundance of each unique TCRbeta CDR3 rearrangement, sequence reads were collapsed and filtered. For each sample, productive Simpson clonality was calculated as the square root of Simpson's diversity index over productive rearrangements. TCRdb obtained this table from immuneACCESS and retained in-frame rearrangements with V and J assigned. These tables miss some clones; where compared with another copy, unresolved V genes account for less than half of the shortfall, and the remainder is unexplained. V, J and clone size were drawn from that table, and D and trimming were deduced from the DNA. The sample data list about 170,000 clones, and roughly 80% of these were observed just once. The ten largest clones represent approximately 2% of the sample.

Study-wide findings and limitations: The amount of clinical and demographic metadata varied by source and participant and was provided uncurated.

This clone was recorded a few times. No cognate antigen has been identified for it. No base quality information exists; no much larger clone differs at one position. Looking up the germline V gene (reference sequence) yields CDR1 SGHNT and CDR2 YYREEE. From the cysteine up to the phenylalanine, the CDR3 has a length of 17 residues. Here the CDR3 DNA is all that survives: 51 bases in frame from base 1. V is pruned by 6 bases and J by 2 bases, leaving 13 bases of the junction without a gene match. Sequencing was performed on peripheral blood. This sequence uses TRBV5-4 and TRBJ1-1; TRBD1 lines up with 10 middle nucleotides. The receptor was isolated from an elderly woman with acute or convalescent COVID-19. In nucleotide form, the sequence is TGTGCCAGCACCCTTGGGGGGACAGGGGTCGTCAACACTGAAGCTTTCTTT. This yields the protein CASTLGGTGVVNTEAFF.